Listed below are T cell receptor beta chains from one sample, sequenced in a study of blood T cell repertoires in COVID-19. Assay: immunoSEQ multiplex PCR; the TCRdb copy retains only in-frame clones and omits some. The table includes over 100,000 clones, around 82% detected once. Sequences were obtained from peripheral blood. All receptors derive from a man in his sixties with acute or convalescent COVID-19. Each CDR3 is given without its conserved first and last residue.

CDR3aa | v_gene
ASSTGGNTGELF | TRBV19
ASSVGPASYEQY | TRBV2
ASSLRGTDTQY | TRBV5-4
ASSLRQDPYNEQF | TRBV7-3
ASSYTGANTEAF | TRBV5-1
ASSVTSGRNIQY | TRBV2
ASSSSPSGVSYEQY | TRBV5-1
ASSTQGDTEAF | TRBV7-9
ASSQGQGALGYT | TRBV4-1
ASSLAQNTGELF | TRBV7-8
ASSLASERWY | TRBV5-1
ASSPPDRPSPLH | TRBV9
ASSDTGHSNQPQH | TRBV9
ASSFSSGSIDEQF | TRBV6-2/TRBV6-3
ASSLTSSYEQY | TRBV5-1
ASSSSGRQETQY | TRBV5-4
AIRQIAYEQY | TRBV10-3
ASSLRFSNQPQH | TRBV7-2
ASTPRGQGWTREQY | TRBV2
ASTRGSSYNEQF | TRBV28
ASSQESPDRAGQPQH | TRBV3-1/TRBV3-2
ASSPGGQGNQPQH | TRBV6-2/TRBV6-3
ASPPGDRGGNSNQPQH | TRBV23-1
SVSSGGYNEQF | TRBV29-1
ASSPEGNTEAF | TRBV5-4
ASSSRAGTGHTGELF | TRBV27
ASSEMPRGGAHIY | TRBV6-1
ASSLGTVYGYT | TRBV7-9
AWSGLASAF | TRBV30
ASSTGWGGGSGNEQF | TRBV6-2/TRBV6-3
ASRGTSGRVNKF | TRBV6-6
ASSQDANYGYT | TRBV6-4
AWSGSGGTASPLH | TRBV30
AWSAILAGGLGETQY | TRBV30
ASSQFTGGGTEAF | TRBV14
ASSETYTDTQY | TRBV6-1
ASSSRQATYQPQH | TRBV6-2/TRBV6-3
ASLGQGAAGELF | TRBV3-1/TRBV3-2
ASSSTRPTDTQY | TRBV27
ASSPQRETQY | TRBV3-1/TRBV3-2
ASSSAGTGWAGYT | TRBV7-8
ASSLEGNYGYT | TRBV7-9
ASRRREGGSYNSPLH | TRBV10-2
ASSLQSLGNTGELF | TRBV7-2
ASSSWGGTDTQY | TRBV27
ASSSSLGAGNTEAF | TRBV5-5
ATSRGHLRGAPGNTIY | TRBV15
PRDRPNEKLF | TRBV19
ASSRDRAFNEKLF | TRBV5-4
ASSSLQGAKETQY | TRBV5-4
ASSSHDRAYEQY | TRBV27
ASSVGGSGSYNEQF | TRBV9
ATSDTQLAGEDNEQF | TRBV24-1
ASSLSWGQGSYGANVLT | TRBV27